The rows below give T cell receptor beta chains drawn from one sample of a study of blood T cells in healthy people across ages. TCRdb redid the calling of the 5' RACE reads with MiXCR, one entry per CDR3 protein. The sample yields approximately 820,000 distinct CDR3 sequences, under 45% seen once. Source material: blood. The receptors were sampled from a man aged 55 to 70 in good health. The CDR3 runs from the conserved cysteine through the conserved F or W. The order of the fields is D gene, V gene, clone size, J gene, CDR3 DNA, CDR3 protein. D genes are given only for firm matches. Clone size is not always given. Where it is, it says once, few, many or a class for expanded clones.

>TRBD1|TRBV6-2/TRBV6-3|few|TRBJ2-7
TGTGCCAGCAGGGGGGACAGAACCTACGAGCAGTACTTC
CASRGDRTYEQYF
>-|TRBV20-1|-|TRBJ1-2
TGCAGTGCTAGAGTGATTGGGCGCGGAGTTGTGTCAAATGGCTACACCTTC
CSARVIGRGVVSNGYTF
>TRBD1|TRBV30|once|TRBJ1-2
TGTGCCTGGAGTCTAATAAGAGGGGGCGGTTCGGAGGGCTACACCTTC
CAWSLIRGGGSEGYTF
>-|TRBV29-1|-|TRBJ2-7
TGCAGCGTCCGGGACAATGAGCAGTACTTC
CSVRDNEQYF
>-|TRBV7-2|-|TRBJ1-2
TGTGCCAGCAGCACAAACGGGGTTGCTAACTATGGCTACACCTTC
CASSTNGVANYGYTF
>-|TRBV27|-|TRBJ1-6
TGTGCCAGCAGTTACCGGGACCGCAGCTCCTATAATTCACCCCTCCACTTT
CASSYRDRSSYNSPLHF
>TRBD2|TRBV7-2|few|TRBJ2-7
TGTGCCAGCAGCTTATTTAGCGGGGGGCAGTACGAGCAGTACTTC
CASSLFSGGQYEQYF
>-|TRBV7-9|-|TRBJ2-3
TGTGCCAGCAGCCCCCGGGGGTTCTATTCAAGAGATACGCAGTATTTT
CASSPRGFYSRDTQYF
>TRBD1|TRBV27|few|TRBJ2-7
TGTGCCAGCAGTTTAACAGGGGACAGGGGCCCCTGGAGCTCCTACGAGCAGTACTTC
CASSLTGDRGPWSSYEQYF
>-|TRBV12-3/TRBV12-4|few|TRBJ1-1
TGTGCCAGCCTAAGAAGAGGGATGAACACTGAAGCTTTCTTT
CASLRRGMNTEAFF
>TRBD2|TRBV5-6|-|TRBJ2-3
TGTGCCAGCAGGACTCTAGCGGGTGGTAACACAGATACGCAGTATTTT
CASRTLAGGNTDTQYF
>-|TRBV4-3|-|TRBJ2-1
TGCGCCAGCAGCCAAGACCTAAGCGATGGAGATGAGCAGTTCTTC
CASSQDLSDGDEQFF
>-|TRBV5-1|-|TRBJ2-4
TGCGCCAGCAGCCTAGAACTTAGATGGCCCAAAAACACTCAGTACTTC
CASSLELRWPKNTQYF
>-|TRBV4-3|many|TRBJ2-3
TGCGCCAGCAGCCAAGGGGGCCTGGGTTTGCCATCAGATACGCAGTATTTT
CASSQGGLGLPSDTQYF
>TRBD2|TRBV7-9|-|TRBJ2-5
TGTGCCAGCAGCCCTACGGCGGGGGGAGACCAAGAGACCCAGTACTTC
CASSPTAGGDQETQYF
>TRBD2|TRBV5-1|few|TRBJ2-4
TGCGCCAGCAGCTTGACAGCGGGGGGGCTCGAAGGCAAAAACATTCAGTACTTC
CASSLTAGGLEGKNIQYF
>TRBD1|TRBV7-3|few|TRBJ2-1
TGTGCCAGCAGCTTGACAGGGGAGCAGTTCTTC
CASSLTGEQFF
>TRBD1|TRBV7-9|-|TRBJ1-4
TGTGCCAGCAGCCAAGGACAGGGACTATATAATGAAAAACTGTTTTTT
CASSQGQGLYNEKLFF
>TRBD1|TRBV29-1|few|TRBJ2-7
TGCAGCGTTACGATCGGAGGGACAGGGCCCTACGAGCAGTACTTC
CSVTIGGTGPYEQYF
>-|TRBV20-1|once|TRBJ2-7
TGCAGTGTCCCCTGGGGGGGCGGACCCTACGAGCAGTACTTC
CSVPWGGGPYEQYF
>-|TRBV12-3/TRBV12-4|few|TRBJ1-1
TGTGCCAGCAGTTTCGGTCATCAGAACACTGAAGCTTTCTTT
CASSFGHQNTEAFF
>-|TRBV6-1|-|TRBJ2-7
TGTGCCGGCAGGGAAAAGGGCGAGGCCGCTCAGCAGTACTTC
CAGREKGEAAQQYF
>-|TRBV18|few|TRBJ2-1
TGTGCCAGCTCCCCAGATGACTCCTACAATGAGCAGTTCTTC
CASSPDDSYNEQFF
>-|TRBV7-9|-|TRBJ2-2
TGTGCCAGCAGCTCTACCTGGGCGAACACCGGGGAGCTGTTTTTT
CASSSTWANTGELFF
>-|TRBV5-1|many|TRBJ1-1
TGCGCCAGCAGCTTGCAACAGAACACTGAAGCTTTCTTT
CASSLQQNTEAFF
>-|TRBV12-5|-|TRBJ2-1
TGTGCTAGCGGTTTTCACGATGAGCAGTTCTTC
CASGFHDEQFF